This T cell receptor beta chain emerged from a study of OX40 agonist ivuxolimab in advanced cancers. Study-level background: Every 2 weeks, patients received ivuxolimab intravenously, dosed at 0.01 to 10 mg/kg. General study results and limits: Normalized T-cell clonal expansion was also low in some nonresponders. The antigen specificity of the peripheral T cells (those that were expanded) was not determined. Researchers report that CD8+ T cells had, on average, more expanded clones than CD4+.

Germline CDR1 reads GTSNPN; CDR2 reads SVGIG (reference sequence). The CDR3 has 14 residues. The V and J ends lost 8 bases and 0 bases respectively, with 14 bases between them. Concerning this clone: The antigen is not known.

Here immunoSEQ multiplex PCR was the method, and the copy in TCRdb shows in-frame clones only, minus some. The data show tens of thousands of clones, roughly 84% seen once. This TCR was recovered from an adult with an advanced solid tumor such as melanoma, head and neck, liver or kidney cancer. Here the sequenced sample was CD4+ or CD8+ T cells sorted from blood, taken in a trial of the OX40 agonist ivuxolimab. V is TRBV30 and J is TRBJ2-1; D is unresolved. The CDR3 is CALQRRSSYNEQFF. CDR3 DNA sequence: TGTGCCCTCCAAAGGCGGAGCTCCTACAATGAGCAGTTCTTC.